This T cell receptor (beta chain) originates from a study of cytomegalovirus exposure and HLA in healthy donors. Germline CDR1 is MDHEN and CDR2 is SYDVKM. The CDR3 is 12 amino acids. This clone was recorded a few times. At one end the junction does not follow the germline gene, possibly because of a read error. The PCR was carried out with 60 Vbeta primers and 13 Jbeta primers. Assay: immunoSEQ multiplex PCR; the TCRdb copy retains only in-frame clones and omits some. The sample shows 150,000 to 200,000 clones, more than 70% of them seen only once. The specimen was PBMCs. This receptor was obtained from a woman aged 40 to 49 in good health and CMV-seropositive. This chain uses TRBV28 with TRBJ2-7, with D possibly TRBD1 on 5 matching bases. DNA of the CDR3: TGTGCCAGCAGGACCACAGGCTACCACACAGAATTC. This codes for CASRTTGYHTEF. Drawing the rest from reference TRBV28 and TRBJ2-7, the complete variable domain is DVKVTQSSRYLVKRTGEKVFLECVQDMDHENMFWYRQDPGLGLRLIYFSYDVKMKEKGDIPEGYSVSREKKERFSLILESASTNQTSMYLCASRTTGYHTEFGPGTRLTVT.